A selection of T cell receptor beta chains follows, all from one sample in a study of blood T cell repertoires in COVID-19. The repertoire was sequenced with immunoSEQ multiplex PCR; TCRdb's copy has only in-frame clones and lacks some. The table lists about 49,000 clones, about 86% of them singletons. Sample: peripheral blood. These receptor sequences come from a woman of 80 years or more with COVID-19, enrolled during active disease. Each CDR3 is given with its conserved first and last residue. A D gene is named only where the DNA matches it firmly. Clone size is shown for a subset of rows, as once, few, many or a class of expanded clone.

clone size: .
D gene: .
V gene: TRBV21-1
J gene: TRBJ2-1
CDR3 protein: CASSKQTGNTEQFF
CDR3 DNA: TGTGCCAGCAGCAAACAAACAGGAAATACTGAGCAGTTCTTC

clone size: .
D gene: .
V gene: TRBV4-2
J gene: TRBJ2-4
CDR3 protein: CASSQDKTANIQYF
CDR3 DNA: TGTGCCAGCAGCCAAGACAAAACAGCAAACATTCAGTACTTC

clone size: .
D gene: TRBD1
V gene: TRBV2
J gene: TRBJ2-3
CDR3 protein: CASSGGQGARDTQYF
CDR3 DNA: TGTGCCAGCAGTGGAGGACAGGGGGCGCGAGATACGCAGTATTTT

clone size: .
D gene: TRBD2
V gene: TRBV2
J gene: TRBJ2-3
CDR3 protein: CASIPRLAGQTGSTDTQYF
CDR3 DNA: TGTGCCAGCATACCCAGGCTAGCGGGACAAACGGGTAGCACAGATACGCAGTATTTT

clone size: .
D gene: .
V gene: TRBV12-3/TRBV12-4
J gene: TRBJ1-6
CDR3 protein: CASSKTGTSPLHF
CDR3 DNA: TGTGCCAGCAGCAAAACAGGGACTTCACCCCTCCACTTT

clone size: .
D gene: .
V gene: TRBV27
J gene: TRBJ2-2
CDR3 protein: CASSLAPNTGELFF
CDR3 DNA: TGTGCCAGCAGTTTGGCACCGAACACCGGGGAGCTGTTTTTT

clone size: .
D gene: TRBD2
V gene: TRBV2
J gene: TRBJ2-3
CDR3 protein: CASSEDLRLAGSTDTQYF
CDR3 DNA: TGTGCCAGCAGTGAAGATTTGAGGCTAGCGGGTAGCACAGATACGCAGTATTTT

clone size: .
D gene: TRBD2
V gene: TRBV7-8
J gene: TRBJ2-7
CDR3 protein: CASSLGGGRFTHEQYF
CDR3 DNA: TGTGCCAGCAGCTTAGGAGGCGGGAGGTTCACACACGAGCAGTACTTC

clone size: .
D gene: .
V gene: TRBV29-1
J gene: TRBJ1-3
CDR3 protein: CSVDHGNTIYF
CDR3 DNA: TGCAGCGTTGACCATGGAAACACCATATATTTT

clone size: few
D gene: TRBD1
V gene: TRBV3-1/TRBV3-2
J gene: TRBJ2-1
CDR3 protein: CASSRPQQGASSYNEQFF
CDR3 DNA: TGTGCCAGCAGCCGGCCTCAACAGGGGGCTAGCTCCTACAATGAGCAGTTCTTC

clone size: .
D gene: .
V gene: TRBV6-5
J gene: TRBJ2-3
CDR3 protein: CASSLSRDTQYF
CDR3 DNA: TGTGCCAGCAGCCTCAGCAGGGATACGCAGTATTTT

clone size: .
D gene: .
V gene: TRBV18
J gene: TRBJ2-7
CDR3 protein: CASSPPEVYEQYF
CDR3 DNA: TGTGCCAGCTCACCACCGGAGGTTTACGAGCAGTACTTC

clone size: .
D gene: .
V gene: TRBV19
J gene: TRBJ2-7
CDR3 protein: CASSIDGQFPYEQYF
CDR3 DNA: TGTGCCAGTAGTATAGATGGGCAGTTTCCCTACGAGCAGTACTTC

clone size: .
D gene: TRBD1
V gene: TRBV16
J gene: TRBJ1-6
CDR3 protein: CASSRTQGSRNSPLHF
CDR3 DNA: TGTGCCAGCAGCCGGACACAGGGGTCTCGGAATTCACCCCTCCACTTT

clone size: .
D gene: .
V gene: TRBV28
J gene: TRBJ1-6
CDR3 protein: CASSIQVVSSPLHF
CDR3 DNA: TGTGCCAGCAGCATACAGGTCGTTAGCTCACCCCTCCACTTT

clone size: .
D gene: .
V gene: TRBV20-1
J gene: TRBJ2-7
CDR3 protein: CSASSGHYEQYF
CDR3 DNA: TGCAGTGCTAGTTCAGGTCACTACGAGCAGTACTTC

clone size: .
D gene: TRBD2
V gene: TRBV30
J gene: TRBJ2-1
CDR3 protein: CAWSSPGLAGNEQFF
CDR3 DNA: TGTGCCTGGAGTTCACCGGGACTAGCGGGCAATGAGCAGTTCTTC

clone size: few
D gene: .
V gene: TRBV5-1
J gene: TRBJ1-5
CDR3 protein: CASSLDPSNQPQHF
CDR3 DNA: TGCGCCAGCAGCTTGGATCCAAGCAATCAGCCCCAGCATTTT

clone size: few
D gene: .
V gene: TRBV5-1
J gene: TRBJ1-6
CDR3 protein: CASSLEQGYNSPLHF
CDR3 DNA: TGCGCCAGCAGCTTGGAACAGGGTTATAATTCACCCCTCCACTTT

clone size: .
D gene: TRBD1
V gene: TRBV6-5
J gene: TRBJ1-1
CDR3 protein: CASSLGDRMNTEAFF
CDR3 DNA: TGTGCCAGCAGTTTAGGGGACAGGATGAACACTGAAGCTTTCTTT

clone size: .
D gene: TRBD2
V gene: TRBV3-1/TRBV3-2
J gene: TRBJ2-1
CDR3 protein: CASTQSGLATGNEQFF
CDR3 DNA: TGTGCCAGCACCCAAAGCGGACTAGCGACGGGGAATGAGCAGTTCTTC

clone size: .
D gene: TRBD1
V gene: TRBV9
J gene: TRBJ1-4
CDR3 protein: CASSAWSGQGADEKLFF
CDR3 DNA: TGTGCCAGCAGCGCGTGGAGTGGGCAGGGGGCGGATGAAAAACTGTTTTTT

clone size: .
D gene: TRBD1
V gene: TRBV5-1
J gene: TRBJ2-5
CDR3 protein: CASSLRQGVQETQYF
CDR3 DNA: TGCGCCAGCAGCTTGAGGCAGGGGGTTCAAGAGACCCAGTACTTC

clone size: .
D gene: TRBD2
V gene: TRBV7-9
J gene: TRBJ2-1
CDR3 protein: CASSPGLAGYEQFF
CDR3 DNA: TGTGCCAGCAGTCCGGGACTAGCGGGATATGAGCAGTTCTTC

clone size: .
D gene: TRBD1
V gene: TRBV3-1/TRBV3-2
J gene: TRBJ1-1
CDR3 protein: CASSQTGDRTEAFF
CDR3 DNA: TGTGCCAGCAGCCAGACAGGGGACCGCACTGAAGCTTTCTTT

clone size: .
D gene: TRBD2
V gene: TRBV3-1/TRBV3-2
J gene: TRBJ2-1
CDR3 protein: CASSQQAGVSYNEQFF
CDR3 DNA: TGTGCCAGCAGCCAACAGGCGGGAGTTTCCTACAATGAGCAGTTCTTC

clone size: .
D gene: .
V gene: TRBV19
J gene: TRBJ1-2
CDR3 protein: CASSSVGASYGYTF
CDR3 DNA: TGTGCCAGTAGTTCGGTAGGGGCTAGCTATGGCTACACCTTC

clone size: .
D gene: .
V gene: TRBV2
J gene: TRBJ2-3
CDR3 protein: CASSEENRAGTDTQYF
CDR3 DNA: TGTGCCAGCAGTGAAGAAAACAGGGCGGGCACAGATACGCAGTATTTT

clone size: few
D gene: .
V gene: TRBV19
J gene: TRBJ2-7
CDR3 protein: CASSITPSYEQYF
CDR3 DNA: TGTGCCAGTAGTATAACTCCTTCCTACGAGCAGTACTTC

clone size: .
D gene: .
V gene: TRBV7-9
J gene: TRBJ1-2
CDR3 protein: CASSPPRDTTNYGYTF
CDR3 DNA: TGTGCCAGCAGCCCCCCCCGGGACACTACTAACTATGGCTACACCTTC

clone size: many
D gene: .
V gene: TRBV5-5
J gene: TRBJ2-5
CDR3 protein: CASSLAIGGTTETQYF
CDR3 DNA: TGTGCCAGCAGCTTGGCTATAGGGGGAACAACAGAGACCCAGTACTTC

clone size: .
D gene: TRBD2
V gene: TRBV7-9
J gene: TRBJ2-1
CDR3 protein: CASSTRKRDNFNEQFF
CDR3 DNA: TGTGCCAGCAGCACACGGAAGCGGGATAACTTCAATGAGCAGTTCTTC

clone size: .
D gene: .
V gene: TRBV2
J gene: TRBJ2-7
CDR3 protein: CASSIQGQQYF
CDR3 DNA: TGTGCCAGCAGTATCCAGGGTCAGCAGTACTTC

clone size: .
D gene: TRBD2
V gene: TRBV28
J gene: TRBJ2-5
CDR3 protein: CASSPGGGGETQYF
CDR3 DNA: TGTGCCAGCAGCCCCGGCGGGGGAGGAGAGACCCAGTACTTC

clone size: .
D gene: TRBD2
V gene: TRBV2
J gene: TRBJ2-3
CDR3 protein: CAIRPGLASTDTQYF
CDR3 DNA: TGTGCCATACGTCCGGGACTAGCGAGCACAGATACGCAGTATTTT

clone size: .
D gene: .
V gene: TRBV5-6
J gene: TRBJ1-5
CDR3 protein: CASSQGRLNQPQHF
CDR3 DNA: TGTGCCAGCAGCCAGGGCCGCCTCAATCAGCCCCAGCATTTT

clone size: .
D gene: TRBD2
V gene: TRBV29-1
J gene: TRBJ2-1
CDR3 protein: CSVGGELAGTNEQFF
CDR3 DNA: TGCAGCGTTGGAGGGGAACTAGCGGGAACCAATGAGCAGTTCTTC

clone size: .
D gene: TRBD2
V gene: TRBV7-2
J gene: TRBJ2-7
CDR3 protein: CASSLVKVATSGRNEQYF
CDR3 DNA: TGTGCCAGCAGCTTAGTAAAGGTAGCGACTAGCGGGCGGAACGAGCAGTACTTC

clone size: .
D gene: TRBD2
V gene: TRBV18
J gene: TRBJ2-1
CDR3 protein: CASSPPGTTYNEQFF
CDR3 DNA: TGTGCCAGCTCACCTCCTGGGACTACCTACAATGAGCAGTTCTTC

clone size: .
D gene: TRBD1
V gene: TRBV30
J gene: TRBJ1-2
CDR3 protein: CASGQGYGYTF
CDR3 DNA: TGTGCCTCGGGACAGGGCTATGGCTACACCTTC

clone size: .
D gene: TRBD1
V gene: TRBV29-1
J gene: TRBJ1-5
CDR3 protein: CSVGDSGQPQHF
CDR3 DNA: TGCAGCGTGGGGGACAGTGGTCAGCCCCAGCATTTT

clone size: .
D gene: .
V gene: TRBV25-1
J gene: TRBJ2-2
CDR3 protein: CASRTNTGSNTGELFF
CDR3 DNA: TGTGCCAGCAGGACCAACACGGGATCGAACACCGGGGAGCTGTTTTTT

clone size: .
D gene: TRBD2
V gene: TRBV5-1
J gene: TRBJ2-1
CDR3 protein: CASSPRTSGLGEQFF
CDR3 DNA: TGCGCCAGCAGCCCCCGGACTAGCGGGCTGGGTGAGCAGTTCTTC

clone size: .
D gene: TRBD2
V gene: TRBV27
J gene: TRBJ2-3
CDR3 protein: CASSLLLAGALNTQYF
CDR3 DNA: TGTGCCAGCAGTTTGTTGCTAGCGGGAGCGTTGAATACGCAGTATTTT

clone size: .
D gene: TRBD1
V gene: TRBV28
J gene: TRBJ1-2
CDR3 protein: CASTQLTGAGYTF
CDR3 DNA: TGTGCCAGCACACAACTGACAGGGGCTGGCTACACCTTC

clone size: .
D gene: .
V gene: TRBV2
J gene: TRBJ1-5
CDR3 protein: CASKMSGFYQPQHF
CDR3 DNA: TGTGCCAGCAAAATGTCCGGGTTTTATCAGCCCCAGCATTTT